This T cell receptor beta chain was captured in a study of T-cell reconstitution after alpha-beta-depleted transplantation in children. The authors prepared the TCRbeta library with unique molecular identifiers. TCRdb itself ran the PCR reads through MiXCR, one entry per CDR3 protein. This table holds around 140,000 distinct CDR3 sequences, 8% to 10% found once. This clonotype appeared many times. This CDR3 region has 12 residues. With 7 bases removed from V and 18 bases from J, the gap between germline ends came to 19 bases. This clonotype originated in a female patient between 2 and 15 years old who had a stem cell transplant for congenital amegakaryocytic thrombocytopenia, so the T cells may come from the graft donor. The V and J genes are TRBV12-3 or TRBV12-4 and TRBJ2-6; D not resolved. The material sequenced was PBMCs, mostly from graft donor cells, taken 180 days after TCRalphabeta/CD19-depleted stem cell transplant. CDR3 amino acids: CASTNQRKKKTF. The CDR3 DNA reads TGTGCCAGCACTAACCAGAGGAAAAAGAAGACTTTC.